Listed here are 5 T cell receptor beta chains from one sample, sequenced in a study of shared clonotypes between healthy human individuals. Profiled with immunoSEQ multiplex PCR; TCRdb holds only in-frame clones, not every one. The sample records 1,400,000 or so clones, approximately 98.5% being singletons. Specimen: naive CD4+ T cells sorted from blood. Subset of the sample: CD45RA+ positively selected. Receptors originate from a man aged 30 to 45 in good health.

The chain recombines TRBV5-1 with TRBJ2-3, with 7 positions matching TRBD1. J lost 4 bases, V lost 4 bases, and 3 bases had no gene match. This CDR3 region has 13 residues. The germline gives CDR1 SGHRS, CDR2 YFSETQ. The CDR3 DNA reads as TGCGCCAGCAGCGACAGGGTAGCAGATACGCAGTATTTT. This sequence encodes CASSDRVADTQYF.

This clone came up a few times. Other DNA sequences in the sample encode the same CDR3. This CDR3 is CASSSPSYEQYF. The CDR3, as DNA: TGCGCCAGCAGCTCACCCTCCTACGAGCAGTACTTC. The chain joins TRBV5-1 to TRBJ2-7; D is uncertain. This CDR3 has 12 amino acids. From germline, CDR1 is SGHRS and CDR2 YFSETQ. The V gene lost 3 bases and the J gene lost 0 bases, with 4 bases spanning the gap.

The chain combines TRBV27 with TRBJ2-7; tentatively, D is TRBD1 (5 bases). In germline, CDR1 is MNHEY, CDR2 SMNVEV (reference sequence). This CDR3 is built from 11 residues. V was clipped by 7 bases and J by 8 bases, with 12 bases between them. CDR3 DNA: TGTGCCAGCACCCTAGGGGCTCAGCAGTACTTC. Its translation is CASTLGAQQYF.

This clone was seen just once. V usage is TRBV5-6 and J usage is TRBJ2-1; the D is unclear. The germline V and J ends were trimmed by 0 bases and 0 bases, with 7 bases remaining between them. The CDR3 runs to 15 residues. Looked up from germline, CDR1 is SGHDT and CDR2 is YYEEEE. The CDR3 sequence is CASSLDPLSYNEQFF. As DNA, the CDR3 is TGTGCCAGCAGCTTGGATCCTCTCTCCTACAATGAGCAGTTCTTC.

The chain employs TRBV9 and TRBJ1-1, with TRBD1 matching over 8 bases. After removal of 3 bases from V and 9 bases from J, the junction contained 10 bases not matched to a gene. The CDR3 has 14 residues. Germline loops: CDR1 SGDLS, CDR2 YYNGEE. DNA for the CDR3: TGTGCCAGCAGCGCGCAAACAGGGGGAGATAAAGCTTTCTTT. Encoded protein: CASSAQTGGDKAFF.